Following are 11 T cell receptor beta chains from one sample sequenced in a study of PD-L1 blockade in urothelial cancer. Generated by immunoSEQ multiplex PCR, the TCRdb table keeps only in-frame clones and is missing some. The table lists 50,000 to 75,000 clones, over 75% of them singletons, with 1.6% in the top ten. Noted time point: pretreatment peripheral blood. The sample here was PBMCs, taken around atezolizumab (anti-PD-L1) treatment. These receptors came from a man in his 70s with urothelial cancer.

The chain links TRBV27 to TRBJ1-2, with D perhaps matching TRBD1 (5 bases). This CDR3 contains 15 residues. The V gene's germline CDR1 is MNHEY and CDR2 SMNVEV (reference sequence). With 5 bases removed from V and 5 bases from J, the gap between germline ends came to 18 bases. The CDR3 region is CASSVTGGLNYGYTF. The CDR3, as DNA: TGTGCCAGCAGTGTAACCGGGGGGTTGAATTATGGCTACACCTTC.

The chain employs TRBV5-8 and TRBJ1-5, with D tentatively TRBD1 (5 bases). The CDR3 contains 14 residues. Trimming took off 1 base at V and 5 bases at J, with 10 bases between the two ends. The germline V gene encodes CDR1 SGHTS and CDR2 YDEGEE. This CDR3 is CASSLSGRDQPQHF. The CDR3 DNA sequence: TGTGCCAGCAGCTTGAGTGGCAGGGATCAGCCCCAGCATTTT.

V is TRBV28 and J is TRBJ2-7; TRBD2 matches 8 bases. CDR3 size: 15 residues. Germline V gives CDR1 MDHEN, CDR2 SYDVKM. V lost 7 bases, J lost 0 bases, and 8 bases stayed unmatched. The CDR3 protein is CASNVVAGTSYEQYF. In DNA, the CDR3 is TGTGCCAGCAACGTCGTAGCGGGAACCTCCTACGAGCAGTACTTC.

This chain uses TRBV28 with TRBJ1-1; TRBD1 is a possible D gene (6 bases). The length of the CDR3 is 16 residues. The germline V gene has CDR1 MDHEN and CDR2 SYDVKM. The V and J ends lost 5 bases and 1 base respectively, with 17 bases between them. The DNA for the CDR3 is TGTGCCAGCAGTCCGACGGGACATTCGGGGAACACTGAAGCTTTCTTT. This gives the protein CASSPTGHSGNTEAFF.

This clone appeared a few times. The V call is TRBV9, the J call TRBJ2-1, with no clear D. The V gene's germline CDR1 is SGDLS and CDR2 YYNGEE. The ends were cut back, 2 bases at V and 5 bases at J, with 8 bases in the middle. The CDR3 spans 13 residues. In nucleotides, the CDR3 is TGTGCCAGCAGCGTGGGCCAGAACAATGAGCAGTTCTTC. This sequence encodes CASSVGQNNEQFF.

The chain recombines TRBV19 with TRBJ2-2, with a possible D match to TRBD2 (5 bases). Germline V gene data show CDR1 as LNHDA and CDR2 as SQIVND (reference sequence). This CDR3 has 16 amino acids. V lost 1 base, J lost 5 bases, and 14 bases lay in between. CDR3 protein: CASSIGWTSETGELFF. CDR3 nucleotide sequence: TGTGCCAGTAGTATAGGCTGGACTTCCGAGACCGGGGAGCTGTTTTTT.

The chain carries TRBV4-3 and TRBJ1-1; D gene ambiguous. CDR1 is LGHNA, CDR2 YSLEER, per germline. V lost 7 bases to trimming and J lost 1 base, with 25 bases between them. This CDR3 contains 18 residues. CDR3: CASKRADLGRVQNTEAFF. The CDR3 nucleotides read TGCGCCAGCAAGAGGGCGGACTTAGGGAGAGTGCAGAACACTGAAGCTTTCTTT.

The chain links TRBV4-3 to TRBJ2-1; TRBD1 matches 8 bases. After removal of 1 base from V and 4 bases from J, the junction contained 3 bases not matched to a gene. CDR1 is LGHNA, CDR2 YSLEER, per germline. This CDR3 is 15 amino acids long. CDR3 bases: TGCGCCAGCAGCCAAGGGACAGGGACTTACAATGAGCAGTTCTTC. Translation gives CASSQGTGTYNEQFF.

In this sample, this clone turned up once. V and J are TRBV6-1 and TRBJ2-7; TRBD2 aligns across 9 bases. CDR3 length equals 17 residues. Trimming cost V 0 bases and J 2 bases; bases outside gene matches: 8. Per germline, CDR1 MNHNS and CDR2 SASEGT. CDR3: CASSEALAGGPAYEQYF. The CDR3 bases are TGTGCCAGCAGTGAAGCGCTCGCGGGGGGGCCCGCCTACGAGCAGTACTTC.

This clone was found once. The V call is TRBV27, the J call TRBJ1-2; D perhaps matches TRBD1 (5 bases). CDR3 length equals 12 residues. CDR1 MNHEY and CDR2 SMNVEV come from the germline V gene (reference sequence). V lost 5 bases, J lost 8 bases, and 12 bases lay in between. Here the CDR3 reads CASSIGGGGYTF. The DNA of the CDR3 is TGTGCCAGCAGTATCGGGGGTGGAGGCTACACCTTC.

This chain links TRBV5-6 with TRBJ1-1; 7 bases line up with TRBD1. Losses at the gene ends were 3 bases for V and 8 bases for J; bases not matched to a gene: 4. Per germline, CDR1 SGHDT and CDR2 YYEEEE. The CDR3 loop spans 12 amino acids. The CDR3 spells CASSSLDREAFF. DNA of the CDR3: TGTGCCAGCAGCTCGCTGGACAGGGAAGCTTTCTTT.